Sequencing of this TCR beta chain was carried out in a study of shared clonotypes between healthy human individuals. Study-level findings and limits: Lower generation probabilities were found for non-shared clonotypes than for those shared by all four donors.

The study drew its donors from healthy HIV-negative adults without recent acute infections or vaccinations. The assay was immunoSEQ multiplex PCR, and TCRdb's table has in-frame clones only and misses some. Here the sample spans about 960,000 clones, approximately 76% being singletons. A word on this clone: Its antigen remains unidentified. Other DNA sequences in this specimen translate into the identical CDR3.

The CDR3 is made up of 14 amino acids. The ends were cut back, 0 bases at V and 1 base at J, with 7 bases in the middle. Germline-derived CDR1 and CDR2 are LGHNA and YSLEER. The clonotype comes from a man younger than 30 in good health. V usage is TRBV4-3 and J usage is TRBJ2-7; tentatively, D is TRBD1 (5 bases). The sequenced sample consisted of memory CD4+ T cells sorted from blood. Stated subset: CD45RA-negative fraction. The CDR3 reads CASSQDRGSYEQYF. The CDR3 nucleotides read TGCGCCAGCAGCCAAGATAGGGGTTCCTACGAGCAGTACTTC.